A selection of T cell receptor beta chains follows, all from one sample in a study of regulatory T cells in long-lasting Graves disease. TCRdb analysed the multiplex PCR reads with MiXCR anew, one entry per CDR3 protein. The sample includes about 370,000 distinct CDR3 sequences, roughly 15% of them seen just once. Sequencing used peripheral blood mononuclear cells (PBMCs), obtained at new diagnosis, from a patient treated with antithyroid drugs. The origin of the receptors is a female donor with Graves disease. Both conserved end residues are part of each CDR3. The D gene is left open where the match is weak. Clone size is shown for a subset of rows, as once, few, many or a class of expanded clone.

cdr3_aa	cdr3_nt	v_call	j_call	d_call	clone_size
CASSQASYSPLHF	TGTGCCAGCAGCCAAGCCAGTTATTCACCCCTCCACTTT	TRBV3-1	TRBJ1-6	-	few
CASSIQGGRVVTEAFF	TGTGCCAGCAGTATCCAGGGGGGACGGGTGGTTACTGAAGCTTTCTTT	TRBV5-5	TRBJ1-1	TRBD1	many
CASSFSTGPRGPQHF	TGTGCCAGCAGTTTTTCCACGGGTCCTCGGGGACCCCAGCATTTT	TRBV28	TRBJ1-5	-	many
CAISDEGPTGANVLTF	TGTGCCATCAGTGATGAGGGTCCGACCGGGGCCAACGTCCTGACTTTC	TRBV10-3	TRBJ2-6	-	few
CASSPREGNYGYTF	TGTGCCAGCAGTCCCCGGGAAGGGAACTATGGCTACACCTTC	TRBV2	TRBJ1-2	-	few
CSARDWQFYGYTF	TGCAGTGCTAGAGATTGGCAGTTCTATGGCTACACCTTC	TRBV20-1	TRBJ1-2	-	many
CASTLWRRGETQYF	TGTGCCAGCACCCTCTGGCGGAGGGGAGAGACCCAGTACTTC	TRBV12-3/TRBV12-4	TRBJ2-5	-	-
CAIGQGENSPLHF	TGTGCCATCGGACAGGGAGAAAATTCACCCCTCCACTTT	TRBV10-3	TRBJ1-6	TRBD1	many
CASSQSFSPTDTQYF	TGTGCCAGCAGCCAATCCTTTAGCCCCACAGATACGCAGTATTTT	TRBV16	TRBJ2-3	-	many
CASSHLAGEETQYF	TGTGCCAGCAGTCATCTAGCGGGTGAAGAGACCCAGTACTTC	TRBV3-1	TRBJ2-5	TRBD2	-
CASSQGSFNEQFF	TGTGCCAGCTCACAGGGTTCCTTCAATGAGCAGTTCTTC	TRBV27	TRBJ2-1	-	many
CASSVGIAGGPSYEQYF	TGTGCCAGCAGCGTTGGAATAGCGGGAGGACCTTCCTACGAGCAGTACTTC	TRBV9	TRBJ2-7	TRBD2	-
CATSDGLGGPHF	TGTGCCACCAGTGATGGACTAGGGGGCCCGCACTTC	TRBV24-1	TRBJ2-7	-	many
CASSLVGQGFSDTQYF	TGTGCCAGCAGCTTAGTGGGTCAGGGGTTTTCAGATACGCAGTATTTT	TRBV11-2	TRBJ2-3	-	many
CASSPARDKEVKNTEAFF	TGTGCCAGCAGCCCAGCCAGGGACAAAGAGGTAAAGAACACTGAAGCTTTCTTT	TRBV7-9	TRBJ1-1	-	few
CASSLHAGESNEKLFF	TGCGCCAGCAGCTTGCATGCCGGGGAATCTAATGAAAAACTGTTTTTT	TRBV5-1	TRBJ1-4	-	-
CSARDIANEKLFF	TGCAGTGCTAGAGATATTGCTAATGAAAAACTGTTTTTT	TRBV20-1	TRBJ1-4	-	-
CASSLAGTGGLGYGYTF	TGTGCCAGCAGCTTAGCCGGGACAGGGGGCTTGGGCTATGGCTACACCTTC	TRBV7-6	TRBJ1-2	TRBD1	-
CASSYSSQAAWFSPLHF	TGTGCCAGCAGTTACTCCTCTCAGGCTGCCTGGTTCTCACCCCTCCACTTT	TRBV6-5	TRBJ1-6	-	many